The source of this T cell receptor beta chain is a study of blood T cell repertoires in COVID-19. Study-level background: Acute and convalescent COVID-19 samples came from the United States, Italy and Spain. PBMCs, B-cell-depleted T cells, or T cells were the source of the cDNA or gDNA that made up the material.

The CDR3 totals 16 residues. Trimming removed 1 base from V and 2 bases from J, with 15 bases in between. CDR1 and CDR2 from the germline V gene are SGHVS and FQNEAQ. As originally analysed: Amplification of reference gene primers was used by the study to estimate nucleated cell counts. Here immunoSEQ multiplex PCR was the method, and the copy in TCRdb shows in-frame clones only, minus some. The DNA was the basis for D and trimming; V, J and clone size are from that table. The table records 220,000 or so clones, around nine tenths of them present only once. The sequenced material came from peripheral blood. The clonotype comes from a man between 60 and 75 years old who had recovered from COVID-19. The chain uses TRBV7-8 and TRBJ2-7, with D tentatively TRBD1 (6 bases). CDR3 in amino acids: CASSLGSPRQAYEQYF. In DNA, the CDR3 is TGTGCCAGCAGCTTAGGGTCCCCCCGACAGGCCTACGAGCAGTACTTC.